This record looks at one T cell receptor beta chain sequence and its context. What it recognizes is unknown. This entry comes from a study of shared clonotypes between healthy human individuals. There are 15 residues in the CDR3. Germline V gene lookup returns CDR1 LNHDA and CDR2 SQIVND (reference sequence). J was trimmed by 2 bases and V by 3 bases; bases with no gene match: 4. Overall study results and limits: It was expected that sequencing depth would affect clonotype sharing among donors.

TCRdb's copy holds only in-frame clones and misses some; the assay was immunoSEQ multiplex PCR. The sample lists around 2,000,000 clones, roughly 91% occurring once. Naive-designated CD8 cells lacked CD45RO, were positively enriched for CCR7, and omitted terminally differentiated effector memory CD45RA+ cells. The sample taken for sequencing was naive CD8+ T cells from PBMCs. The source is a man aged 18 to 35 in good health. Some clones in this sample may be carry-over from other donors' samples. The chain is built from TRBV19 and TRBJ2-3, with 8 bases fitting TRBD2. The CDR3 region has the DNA TGTGCCAGTAGTATCGGGACTAGTCTCACAGATACGCAGTATTTT. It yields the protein CASSIGTSLTDTQYF.